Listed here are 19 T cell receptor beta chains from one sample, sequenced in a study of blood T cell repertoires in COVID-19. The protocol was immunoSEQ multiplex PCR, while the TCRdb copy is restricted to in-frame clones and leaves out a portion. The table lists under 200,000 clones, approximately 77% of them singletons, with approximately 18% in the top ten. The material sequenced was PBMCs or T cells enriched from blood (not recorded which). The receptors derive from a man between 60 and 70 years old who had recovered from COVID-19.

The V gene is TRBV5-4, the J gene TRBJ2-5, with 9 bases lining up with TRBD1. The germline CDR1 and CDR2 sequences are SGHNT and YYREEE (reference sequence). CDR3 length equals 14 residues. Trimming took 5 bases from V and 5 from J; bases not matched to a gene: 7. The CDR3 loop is CASRGTGGPETQYF. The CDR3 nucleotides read TGTGCCAGCAGAGGAACAGGGGGCCCGGAGACCCAGTACTTC.

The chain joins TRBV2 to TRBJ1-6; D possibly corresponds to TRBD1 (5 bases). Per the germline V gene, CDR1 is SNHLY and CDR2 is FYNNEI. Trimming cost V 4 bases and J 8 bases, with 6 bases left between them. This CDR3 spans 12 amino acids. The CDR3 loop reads CASSAGYSPLHF. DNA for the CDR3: TGTGCCAGCAGTGCAGGGTATTCACCCCTCCACTTT.

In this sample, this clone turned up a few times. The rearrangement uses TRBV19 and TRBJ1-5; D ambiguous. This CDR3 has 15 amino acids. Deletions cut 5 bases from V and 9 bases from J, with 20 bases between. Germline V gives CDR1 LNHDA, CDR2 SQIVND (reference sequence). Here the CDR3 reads CASSSRESMAAPQHF. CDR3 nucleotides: TGTGCCAGTAGTTCACGGGAGTCGATGGCGGCGCCCCAGCATTTT. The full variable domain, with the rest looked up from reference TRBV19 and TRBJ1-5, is DGGITQSPKYLFRKEGQNVTLSCEQNLNHDAMYWYRQDPGQGLRLIYYSQIVNDFQKGDIAEGYSVSREKKESFPLTVTSAQKNPTAFYLCASSSRESMAAPQHFGDGTRLSIL.

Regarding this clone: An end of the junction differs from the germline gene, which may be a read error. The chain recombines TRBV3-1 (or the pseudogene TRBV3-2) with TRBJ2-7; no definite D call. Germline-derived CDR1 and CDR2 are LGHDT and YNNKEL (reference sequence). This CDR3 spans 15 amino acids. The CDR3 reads CASSQDILLGRPPHF. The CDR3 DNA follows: TGTGCCAGCAGCCAAGACATATTATTGGGCAGGCCGCCGCACTTC.

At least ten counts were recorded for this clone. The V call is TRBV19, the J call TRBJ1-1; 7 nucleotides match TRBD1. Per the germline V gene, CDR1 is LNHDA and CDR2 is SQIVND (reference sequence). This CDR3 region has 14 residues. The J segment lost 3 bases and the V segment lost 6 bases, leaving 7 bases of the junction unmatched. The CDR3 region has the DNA TGTGCCAGTAGCCCCCTGGACAGGTACACTGAAGCTTTCTTT. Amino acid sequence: CASSPLDRYTEAFF.

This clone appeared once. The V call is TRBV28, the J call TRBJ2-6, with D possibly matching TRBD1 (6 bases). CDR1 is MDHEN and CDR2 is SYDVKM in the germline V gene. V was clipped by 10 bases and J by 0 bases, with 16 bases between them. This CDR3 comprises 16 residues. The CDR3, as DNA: TGTGCCACCGGTGGGACACCTTTCTCTGGGGCCAACGTCCTGACTTTC. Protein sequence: CATGGTPFSGANVLTF.

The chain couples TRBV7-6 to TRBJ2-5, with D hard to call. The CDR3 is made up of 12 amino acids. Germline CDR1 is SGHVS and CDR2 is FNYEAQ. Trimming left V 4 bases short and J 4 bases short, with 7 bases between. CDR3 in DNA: TGTGCCAGCAGCTCTTCAGGAGAGACCCAGTACTTC. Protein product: CASSSSGETQYF.

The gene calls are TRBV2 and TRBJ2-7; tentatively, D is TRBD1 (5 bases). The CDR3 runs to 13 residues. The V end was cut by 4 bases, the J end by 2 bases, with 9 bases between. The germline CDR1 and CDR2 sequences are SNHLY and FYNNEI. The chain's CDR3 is CASSGGLTYEQYF. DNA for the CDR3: TGTGCCAGCAGTGGGGGCCTGACCTACGAGCAGTACTTC.

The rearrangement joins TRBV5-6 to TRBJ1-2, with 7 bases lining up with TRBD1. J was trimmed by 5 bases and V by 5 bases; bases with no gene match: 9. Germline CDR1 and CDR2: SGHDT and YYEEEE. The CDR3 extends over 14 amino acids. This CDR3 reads CASSIRDSTYGYTF. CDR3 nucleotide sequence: TGTGCCAGCAGTATCCGGGACAGCACATATGGCTACACCTTC.

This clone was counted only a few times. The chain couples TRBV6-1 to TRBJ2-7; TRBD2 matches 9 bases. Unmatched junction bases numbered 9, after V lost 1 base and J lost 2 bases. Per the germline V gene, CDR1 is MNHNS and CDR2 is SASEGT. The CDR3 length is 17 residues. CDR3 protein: CASSEVSGTSRAYEQYF. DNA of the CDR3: TGTGCCAGCAGTGAAGTTTCGGGGACTAGCCGCGCCTACGAGCAGTACTTC.

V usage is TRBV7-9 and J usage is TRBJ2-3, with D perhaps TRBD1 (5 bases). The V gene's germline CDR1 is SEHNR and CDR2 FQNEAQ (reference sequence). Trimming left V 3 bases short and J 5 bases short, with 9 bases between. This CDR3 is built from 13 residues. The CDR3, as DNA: TGTGCCAGCAGCTTCCAGACAGAAGATACGCAGTATTTT. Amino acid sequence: CASSFQTEDTQYF.

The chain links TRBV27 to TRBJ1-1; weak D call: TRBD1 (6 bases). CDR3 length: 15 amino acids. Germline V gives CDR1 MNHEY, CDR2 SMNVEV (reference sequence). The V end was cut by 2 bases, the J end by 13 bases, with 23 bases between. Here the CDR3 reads CASSLRGGGNSRCFF. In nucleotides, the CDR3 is TGTGCCAGCAGTTTAAGAGGGGGGGGAAATAGTCGGTGTTTCTTT.

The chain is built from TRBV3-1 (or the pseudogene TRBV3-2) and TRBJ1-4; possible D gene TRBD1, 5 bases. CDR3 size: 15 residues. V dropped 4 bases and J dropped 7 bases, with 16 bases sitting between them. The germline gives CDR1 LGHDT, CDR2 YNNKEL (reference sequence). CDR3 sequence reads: CASSPVEGRGEKLFF. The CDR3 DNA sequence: TGTGCCAGCAGCCCTGTCGAGGGGCGGGGTGAAAAACTGTTTTTT.

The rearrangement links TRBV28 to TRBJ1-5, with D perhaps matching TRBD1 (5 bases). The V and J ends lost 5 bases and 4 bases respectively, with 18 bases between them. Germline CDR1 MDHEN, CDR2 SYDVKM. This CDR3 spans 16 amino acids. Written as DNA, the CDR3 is TGTGCCAGCAGTAGATCCATGGCAGGGACTAATCAGCCCCAGCATTTT. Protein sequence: CASSRSMAGTNQPQHF.

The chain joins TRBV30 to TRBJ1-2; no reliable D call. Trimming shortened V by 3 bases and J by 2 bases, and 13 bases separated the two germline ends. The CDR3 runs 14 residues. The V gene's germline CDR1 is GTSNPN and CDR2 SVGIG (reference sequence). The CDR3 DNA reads TGTGCCTGGAGGCACTTAACCGCAAACTATGGCTACACCTTC. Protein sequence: CAWRHLTANYGYTF.

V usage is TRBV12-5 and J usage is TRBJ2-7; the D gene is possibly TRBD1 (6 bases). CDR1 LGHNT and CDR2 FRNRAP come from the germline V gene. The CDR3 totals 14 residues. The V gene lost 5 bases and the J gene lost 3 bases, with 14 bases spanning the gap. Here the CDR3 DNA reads TGTGCTAGTGGTCCCCGACAGGACTTCTACGAGCAGTACTTC. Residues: CASGPRQDFYEQYF.

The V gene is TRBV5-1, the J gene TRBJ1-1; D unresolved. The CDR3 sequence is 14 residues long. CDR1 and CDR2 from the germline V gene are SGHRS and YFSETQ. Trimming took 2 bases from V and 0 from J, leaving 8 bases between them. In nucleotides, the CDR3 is TGCGCCAGCAGCTTCACAGATCTGAACACTGAAGCTTTCTTT. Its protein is CASSFTDLNTEAFF.

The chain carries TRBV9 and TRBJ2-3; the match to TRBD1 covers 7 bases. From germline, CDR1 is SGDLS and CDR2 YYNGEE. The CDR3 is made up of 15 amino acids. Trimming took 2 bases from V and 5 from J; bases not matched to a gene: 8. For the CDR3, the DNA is TGTGCCAGCAGCGTTGGGCAGGGGGTGATAGATACGCAGTATTTT. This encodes CASSVGQGVIDTQYF.

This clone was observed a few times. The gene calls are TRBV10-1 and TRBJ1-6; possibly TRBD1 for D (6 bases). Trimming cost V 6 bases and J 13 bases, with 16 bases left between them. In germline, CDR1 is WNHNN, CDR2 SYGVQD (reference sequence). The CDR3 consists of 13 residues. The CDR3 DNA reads TGCGCCAGCAGGACAGGAGCCTGGGGGCCCCTCCACTTT. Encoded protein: CASRTGAWGPLHF.